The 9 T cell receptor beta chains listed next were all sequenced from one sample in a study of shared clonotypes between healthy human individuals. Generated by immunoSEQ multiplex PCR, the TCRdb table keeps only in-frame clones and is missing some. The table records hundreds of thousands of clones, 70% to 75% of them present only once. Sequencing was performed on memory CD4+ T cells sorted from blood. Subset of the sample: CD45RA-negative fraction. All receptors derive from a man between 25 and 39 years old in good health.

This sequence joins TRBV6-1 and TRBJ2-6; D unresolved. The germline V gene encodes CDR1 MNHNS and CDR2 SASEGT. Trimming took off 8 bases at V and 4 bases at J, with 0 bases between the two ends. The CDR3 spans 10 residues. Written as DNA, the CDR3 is TGTGCCAGCGGGGCCAACGTCCTGACTTTC. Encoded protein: CASGANVLTF.

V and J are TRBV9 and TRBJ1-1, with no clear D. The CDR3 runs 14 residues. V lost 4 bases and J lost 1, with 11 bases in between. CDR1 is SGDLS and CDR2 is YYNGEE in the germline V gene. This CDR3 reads CASSPDPRNTEAFF. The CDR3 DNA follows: TGTGCCAGCAGCCCTGACCCGAGGAACACTGAAGCTTTCTTT.

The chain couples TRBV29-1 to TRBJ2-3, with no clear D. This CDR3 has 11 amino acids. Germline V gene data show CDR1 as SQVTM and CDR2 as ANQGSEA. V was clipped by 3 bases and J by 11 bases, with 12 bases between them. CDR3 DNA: TGCAGCGTTGACCACGGCGTGGTGCAGTATTTT. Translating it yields CSVDHGVVQYF.

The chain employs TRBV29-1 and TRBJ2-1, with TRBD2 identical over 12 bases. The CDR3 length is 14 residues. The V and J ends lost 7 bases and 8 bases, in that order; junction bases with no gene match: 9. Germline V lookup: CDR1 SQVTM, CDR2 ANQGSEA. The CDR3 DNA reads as TGCAGCGCCAAGACTAGCGGGAGCTCCTATGAGCAGTTCTTC. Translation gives CSAKTSGSSYEQFF.

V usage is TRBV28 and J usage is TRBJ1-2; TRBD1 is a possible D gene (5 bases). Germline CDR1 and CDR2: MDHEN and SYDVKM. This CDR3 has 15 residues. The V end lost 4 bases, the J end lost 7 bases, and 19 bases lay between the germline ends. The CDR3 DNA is TGTGCCAGCAGTTCCCCCGTGGGACCCACCCCTGGCTACACCTTC. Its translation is CASSSPVGPTPGYTF.

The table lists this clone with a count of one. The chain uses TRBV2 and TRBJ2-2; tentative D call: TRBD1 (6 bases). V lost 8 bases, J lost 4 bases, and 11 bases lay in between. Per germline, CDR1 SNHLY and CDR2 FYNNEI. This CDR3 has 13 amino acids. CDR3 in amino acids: CASDRYGTGELFF. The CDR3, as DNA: TGTGCCAGCGACAGGTACGGCACCGGGGAGCTGTTTTTT.

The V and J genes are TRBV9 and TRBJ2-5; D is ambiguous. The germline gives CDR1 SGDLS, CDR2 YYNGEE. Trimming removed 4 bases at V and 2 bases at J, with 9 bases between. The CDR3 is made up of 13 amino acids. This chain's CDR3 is CASSPRMQETQYF. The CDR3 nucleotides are TGTGCCAGCAGCCCCCGGATGCAAGAGACCCAGTACTTC.

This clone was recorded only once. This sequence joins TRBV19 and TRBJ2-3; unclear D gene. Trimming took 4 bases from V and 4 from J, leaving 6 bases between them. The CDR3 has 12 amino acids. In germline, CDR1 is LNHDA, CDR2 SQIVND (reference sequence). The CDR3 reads CASSTGPDTQYF. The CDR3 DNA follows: TGTGCCAGTAGTACCGGGCCAGATACGCAGTATTTT.

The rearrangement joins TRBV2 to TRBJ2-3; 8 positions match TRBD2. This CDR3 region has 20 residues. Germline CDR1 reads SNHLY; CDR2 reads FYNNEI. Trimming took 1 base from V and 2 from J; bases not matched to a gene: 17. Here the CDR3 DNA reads TGTGCCAGCAGTGAAGTCGGACGGGGGGGGCCGAAGGACCACACAGATACGCAGTATTTT. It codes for CASSEVGRGGPKDHTDTQYF. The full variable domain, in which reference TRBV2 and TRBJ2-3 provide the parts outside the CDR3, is EPEVTQTPSHQVTQMGQEVILRCVPISNHLYFYWYRQILGQKVEFLVSFYNNEISEKSEIFDDQFSVERPDGSNFTLKIRSTKLEDSAMYFCASSEVGRGGPKDHTDTQYFGPGTRLTVL.